The rows below give T cell receptor beta chains drawn from one sample of a study of cytomegalovirus exposure and HLA in healthy donors. Assay used: immunoSEQ multiplex PCR; TCRdb lists only in-frame clones, some missing. This repertoire shows under 200,000 clones, roughly 80% found once; its top ten account for roughly 0.8%. Material: PBMCs. The receptors here all came from a woman between 18 and 29 years old in good health and CMV-seronegative. CDR3s include the opening cysteine and the closing phenylalanine or tryptophan. The D gene is left open where the match is weak. For some rows the clone size is stated as once, few or many, or as a class when expanded; others skip it.

V: TRBV10-2
D: TRBD2
size: .
length: 13
J: TRBJ2-7
CDR3: CASRASGTYEQYF
DNA: TGCGCCAGCCGGGCTAGCGGGACCTACGAGCAGTACTTC

V: TRBV28
D: TRBD1
size: .
length: 15
J: TRBJ1-1
CDR3: CASSLGGQLNTEAFF
DNA: TGTGCCAGCAGTTTGGGGGGACAGTTGAACACTGAAGCTTTCTTT

V: TRBV6-5
D: TRBD1
size: .
length: 13
J: TRBJ2-7
CDR3: CASSYSQGDEQYF
DNA: TGTGCCAGCAGTTACTCTCAGGGGGACGAGCAGTACTTC

V: TRBV19
D: TRBD1
size: .
length: 13
J: TRBJ1-6
CDR3: CASWTGETSPLHF
DNA: TGTGCCAGTTGGACAGGGGAGACTTCACCCCTCCACTTT

V: TRBV5-1
D: TRBD1
size: few
length: 18
J: TRBJ2-1
CDR3: CASSLRNPGTGGRREQFF
DNA: TGCGCCAGCAGCTTGCGAAATCCCGGGACAGGGGGGCGCCGTGAGCAGTTCTTC

V: TRBV19
D: TRBD2
size: .
length: 14
J: TRBJ2-5
CDR3: CASSWGGGEETQYF
DNA: TGTGCCAGTAGCTGGGGGGGTGGGGAAGAGACCCAGTACTTC

V: TRBV7-9
D: .
size: .
length: 14
J: TRBJ2-5
CDR3: CASSPAARQETQYF
DNA: TGTGCCAGCAGCCCGGCGGCACGCCAAGAGACCCAGTACTTC

V: TRBV28
D: TRBD1
size: .
length: 16
J: TRBJ1-4
CDR3: CASSLGYRDRGGKLFF
DNA: TGTGCCAGCAGTTTAGGGTACCGGGACAGGGGAGGGAAACTGTTTTTT

V: TRBV5-4
D: TRBD2
size: .
length: 16
J: TRBJ2-7
CDR3: CASSLDRRAGDLEQYF
DNA: TGTGCCAGCAGCTTGGACCGGAGAGCGGGGGATCTCGAGCAGTACTTC

V: TRBV4-2
D: TRBD1
size: .
length: 16
J: TRBJ2-5
CDR3: CASSPGHGQGTETQYF
DNA: TGTGCCAGCAGCCCCGGCCACGGACAGGGCACAGAGACCCAGTACTTC

V: TRBV9
D: .
size: .
length: 18
J: TRBJ2-6
CDR3: CASSVEIGEFSGANVLTF
DNA: TGTGCCAGCAGCGTAGAGATCGGGGAGTTCTCTGGGGCCAACGTCCTGACTTTC

V: TRBV5-4
D: .
size: .
length: 15
J: TRBJ1-3
CDR3: CASSKGHFSGNTIYF
DNA: TGTGCCAGCAGCAAGGGACATTTCTCTGGAAACACCATATATTTT

V: TRBV6-6
D: .
size: .
length: 14
J: TRBJ2-1
CDR3: CATSLSGGRNEQFF
DNA: TGTGCCACCTCCCTCTCCGGGGGGCGCAATGAGCAGTTCTTC

V: TRBV7-6
D: .
size: .
length: 16
J: TRBJ1-5
CDR3: CASSLGQGLGNQPQHF
DNA: TGTGCCAGCAGCTTAGGGCAGGGGTTAGGCAATCAGCCCCAGCATTTT

V: TRBV5-4
D: TRBD2
size: .
length: 14
J: TRBJ2-1
CDR3: CASSLLGGEGEQFF
DNA: TGTGCCAGCAGCTTGCTCGGGGGGGAGGGCGAGCAGTTCTTC

V: TRBV27
D: .
size: once
length: 16
J: TRBJ1-2
CDR3: CASSLLGGYNNYGYTF
DNA: TGTGCCAGCAGTTTATTGGGGGGGTACAACAACTATGGCTACACCTTC

V: TRBV6-4
D: TRBD2
size: .
length: 15
J: TRBJ2-3
CDR3: CASSDSSGGADTQYF
DNA: TGTGCCAGCAGTGACTCTAGCGGGGGGGCAGATACGCAGTATTTT

V: TRBV6-5
D: .
size: .
length: 14
J: TRBJ2-3
CDR3: CASSYAPGHYTQYF
DNA: TGTGCCAGCAGTTACGCCCCGGGACATTATACGCAGTATTTT

V: TRBV27
D: TRBD2
size: .
length: 16
J: TRBJ2-5
CDR3: CASSPGLAGGQETQYF
DNA: TGTGCCAGCAGTCCGGGACTAGCGGGGGGACAAGAGACCCAGTACTTC

V: TRBV5-1
D: TRBD2
size: .
length: 15
J: TRBJ2-2
CDR3: CASSFGGGHTGELFF
DNA: TGCGCCAGCAGCTTCGGGGGGGGTCACACCGGGGAGCTGTTTTTT

V: TRBV7-2
D: TRBD2
size: .
length: 16
J: TRBJ2-3
CDR3: CASRNRRGDPTDTQYF
DNA: TGTGCCAGCAGAAATCGGCGGGGGGACCCCACAGATACGCAGTATTTT

V: TRBV5-1
D: .
size: .
length: 15
J: TRBJ2-5
CDR3: CASSSSPDSQETQYF
DNA: TGCGCCAGCAGCTCATCCCCCGACAGCCAAGAGACCCAGTACTTC

V: TRBV7-9
D: TRBD1
size: few
length: 16
J: TRBJ1-2
CDR3: CSSSSSRTGVYYGYTF
DNA: TGTTCCAGCAGCTCCTCCCGGACAGGAGTTTACTATGGCTACACCTTC

V: TRBV29-1
D: .
size: .
length: 16
J: TRBJ2-1
CDR3: CSVVGLGPLQGNEQFF
DNA: TGCAGCGTGGTTGGCCTGGGCCCGCTGCAGGGCAATGAGCAGTTCTTC

V: TRBV27
D: TRBD2
size: .
length: 16
J: TRBJ2-7
CDR3: CASSTLFSGVTYEQYF
DNA: TGTGCCAGCTCAACGCTATTTAGCGGGGTTACCTACGAGCAGTACTTC

V: TRBV6-6
D: .
size: once
length: 16
J: TRBJ2-6
CDR3: CASSYGNSGGANVLTF
DNA: TGTGCCAGCAGTTACGGAAACAGCGGTGGGGCCAACGTCCTGACTTTC

V: TRBV2
D: TRBD2
size: .
length: 16
J: TRBJ2-4
CDR3: CASSEARGGRKNIQYF
DNA: TGTGCCAGCAGTGAAGCGCGCGGGGGTCGCAAAAACATTCAGTACTTC

V: TRBV20-1
D: .
size: .
length: 11
J: TRBJ2-3
CDR3: CSARDTDTQYF
DNA: TGCAGTGCTCGGGACACAGATACGCAGTATTTT

V: TRBV2
D: .
size: .
length: 16
J: TRBJ1-6
CDR3: CASSELAGGRDSPLHF
DNA: TGTGCCAGCAGTGAACTCGCAGGAGGTAGGGATTCACCCCTCCACTTT

V: TRBV19
D: TRBD1
size: .
length: 14
J: TRBJ2-5
CDR3: CASSLGTAQETQYF
DNA: TGTGCCAGTAGTCTCGGGACAGCACAAGAGACCCAGTACTTC

V: TRBV6-5
D: .
size: .
length: 16
J: TRBJ2-5
CDR3: CASSYRPPDLVETQYF
DNA: TGTGCCAGCAGTTACAGACCCCCGGACTTAGTAGAGACCCAGTACTTC

V: TRBV28
D: .
size: .
length: 15
J: TRBJ2-6
CDR3: CASSYHSSGANVLTF
DNA: TGTGCCAGCAGTTACCACAGTTCTGGGGCCAACGTCCTGACTTTC

V: TRBV6-4
D: TRBD2
size: .
length: 18
J: TRBJ2-5
CDR3: CASSDSSGEMWGKETQYF
DNA: TGTGCCAGCAGTGACTCTAGCGGGGAGATGTGGGGGAAAGAGACCCAGTACTTC

V: TRBV7-9
D: .
size: .
length: 13
J: TRBJ1-2
CDR3: CASSTGGLGGYTF
DNA: TGTGCCAGCAGCACTGGGGGACTTGGAGGCTACACCTTC

V: TRBV7-9
D: .
size: .
length: 12
J: TRBJ1-2
CDR3: CAFEGEGYGYTF
DNA: TGTGCCTTTGAGGGGGAGGGTTATGGCTACACCTTC

V: TRBV6-5
D: .
size: .
length: 14
J: TRBJ2-2
CDR3: CASRKQALTGELFF
DNA: TGTGCCAGCAGAAAACAGGCCCTCACCGGGGAGCTGTTTTTT

V: TRBV6-5
D: .
size: once
length: 12
J: TRBJ2-3
CDR3: CASSPGTDTQYF
DNA: TGTGCCAGCAGTCCAGGGACAGATACGCAGTATTTT

V: TRBV6-5
D: TRBD1
size: once
length: 14
J: TRBJ1-6
CDR3: CASSYRTGNSPLLF
DNA: TGTGCCAGCAGTTACCGGACAGGGAATTCACCCCTCCTCTTT

V: TRBV9
D: .
size: .
length: 12
J: TRBJ2-5
CDR3: CASSVGEETQYF
DNA: TGTGCCAGCAGCGTCGGGGAAGAGACCCAGTACTTC

V: TRBV2
D: .
size: .
length: 14
J: TRBJ1-6
CDR3: CASSDVNYNSPLHF
DNA: TGTGCCAGCAGTGATGTTAACTATAATTCACCCCTCCACTTT

V: TRBV25-1
D: .
size: .
length: 16
J: TRBJ2-2
CDR3: CASRKGGAGGTGELFF
DNA: TGTGCCAGCAGGAAAGGAGGGGCAGGGGGAACCGGGGAGCTGTTTTTT